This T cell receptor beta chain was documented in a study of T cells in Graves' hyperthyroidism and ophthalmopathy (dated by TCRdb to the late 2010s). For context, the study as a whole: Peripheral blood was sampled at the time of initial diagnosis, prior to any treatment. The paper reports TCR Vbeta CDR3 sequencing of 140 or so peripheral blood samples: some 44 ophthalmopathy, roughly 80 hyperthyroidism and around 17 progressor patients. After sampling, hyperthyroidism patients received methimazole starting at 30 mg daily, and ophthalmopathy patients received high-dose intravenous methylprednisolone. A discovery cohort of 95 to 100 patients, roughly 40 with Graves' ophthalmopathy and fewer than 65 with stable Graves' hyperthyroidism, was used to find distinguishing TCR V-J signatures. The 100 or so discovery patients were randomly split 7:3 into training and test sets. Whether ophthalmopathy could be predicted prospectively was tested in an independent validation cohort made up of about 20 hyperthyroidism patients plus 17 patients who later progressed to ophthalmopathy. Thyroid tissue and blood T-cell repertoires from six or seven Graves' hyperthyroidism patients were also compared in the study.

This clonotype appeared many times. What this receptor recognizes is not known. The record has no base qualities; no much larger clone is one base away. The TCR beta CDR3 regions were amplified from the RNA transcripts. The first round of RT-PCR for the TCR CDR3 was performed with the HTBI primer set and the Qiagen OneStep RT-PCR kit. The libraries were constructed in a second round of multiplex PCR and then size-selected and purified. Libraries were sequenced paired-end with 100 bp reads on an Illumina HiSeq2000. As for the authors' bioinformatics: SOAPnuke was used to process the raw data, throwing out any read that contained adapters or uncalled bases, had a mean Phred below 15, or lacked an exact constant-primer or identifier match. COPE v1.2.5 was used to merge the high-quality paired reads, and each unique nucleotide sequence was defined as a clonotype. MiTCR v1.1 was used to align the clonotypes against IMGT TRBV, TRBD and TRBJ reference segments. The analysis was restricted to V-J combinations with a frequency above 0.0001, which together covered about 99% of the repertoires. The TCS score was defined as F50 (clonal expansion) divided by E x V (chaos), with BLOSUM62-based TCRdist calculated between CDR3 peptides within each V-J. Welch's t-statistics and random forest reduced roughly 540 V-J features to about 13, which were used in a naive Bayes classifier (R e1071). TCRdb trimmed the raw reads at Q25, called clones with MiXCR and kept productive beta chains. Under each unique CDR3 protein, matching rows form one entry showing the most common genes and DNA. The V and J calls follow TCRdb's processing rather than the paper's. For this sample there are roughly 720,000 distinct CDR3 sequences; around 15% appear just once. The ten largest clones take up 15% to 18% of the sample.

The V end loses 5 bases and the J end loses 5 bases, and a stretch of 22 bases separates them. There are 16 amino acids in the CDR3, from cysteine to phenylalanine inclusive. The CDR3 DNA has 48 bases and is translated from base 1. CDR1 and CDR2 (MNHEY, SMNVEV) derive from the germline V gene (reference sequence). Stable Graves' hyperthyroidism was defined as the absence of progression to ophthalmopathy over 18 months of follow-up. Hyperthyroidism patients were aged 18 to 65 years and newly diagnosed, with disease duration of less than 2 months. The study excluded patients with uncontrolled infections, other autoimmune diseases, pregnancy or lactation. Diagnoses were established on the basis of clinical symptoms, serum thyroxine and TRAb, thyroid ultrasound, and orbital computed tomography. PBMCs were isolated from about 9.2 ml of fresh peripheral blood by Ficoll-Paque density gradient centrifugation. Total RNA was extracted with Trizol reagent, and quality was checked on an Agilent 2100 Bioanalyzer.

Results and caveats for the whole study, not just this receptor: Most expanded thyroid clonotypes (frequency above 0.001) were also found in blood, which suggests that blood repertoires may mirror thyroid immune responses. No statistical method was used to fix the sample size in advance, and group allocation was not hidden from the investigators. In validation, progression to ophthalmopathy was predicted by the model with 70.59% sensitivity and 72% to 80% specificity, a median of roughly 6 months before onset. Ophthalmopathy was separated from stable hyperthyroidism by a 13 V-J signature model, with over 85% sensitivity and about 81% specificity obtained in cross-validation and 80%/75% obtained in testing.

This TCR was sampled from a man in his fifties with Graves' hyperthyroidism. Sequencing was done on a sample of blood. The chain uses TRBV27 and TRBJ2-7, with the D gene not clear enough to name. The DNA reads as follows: TGTGCCAGCAGTAAATCGACGGCAGGTGAATTCAACGAGCAGTACTTC. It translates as CASSKSTAGEFNEQYF.